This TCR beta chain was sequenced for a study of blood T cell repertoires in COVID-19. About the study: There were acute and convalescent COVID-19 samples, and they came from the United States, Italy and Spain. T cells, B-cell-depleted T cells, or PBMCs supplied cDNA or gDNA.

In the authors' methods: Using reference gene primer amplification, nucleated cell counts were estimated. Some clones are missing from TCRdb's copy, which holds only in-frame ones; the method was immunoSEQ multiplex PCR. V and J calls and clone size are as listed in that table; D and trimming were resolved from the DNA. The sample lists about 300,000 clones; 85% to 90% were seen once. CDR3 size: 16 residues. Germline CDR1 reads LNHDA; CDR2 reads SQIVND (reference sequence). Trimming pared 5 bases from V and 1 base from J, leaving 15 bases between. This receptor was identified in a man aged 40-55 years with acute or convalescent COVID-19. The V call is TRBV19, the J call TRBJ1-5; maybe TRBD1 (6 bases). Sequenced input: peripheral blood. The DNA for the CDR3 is TGTGCCAGTAGTCCCCGGACAGCTTTCAGCAATCAGCCCCAGCATTTT. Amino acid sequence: CASSPRTAFSNQPQHF.